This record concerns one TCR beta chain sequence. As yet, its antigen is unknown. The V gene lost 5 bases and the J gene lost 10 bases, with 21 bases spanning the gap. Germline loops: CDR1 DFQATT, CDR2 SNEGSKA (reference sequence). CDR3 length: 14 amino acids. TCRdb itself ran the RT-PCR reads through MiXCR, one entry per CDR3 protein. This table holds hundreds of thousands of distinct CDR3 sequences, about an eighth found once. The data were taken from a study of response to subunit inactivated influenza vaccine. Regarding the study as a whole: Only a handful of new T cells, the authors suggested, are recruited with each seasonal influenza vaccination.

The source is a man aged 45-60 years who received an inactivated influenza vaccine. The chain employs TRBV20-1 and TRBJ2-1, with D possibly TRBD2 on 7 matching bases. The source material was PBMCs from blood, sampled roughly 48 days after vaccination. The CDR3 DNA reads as TGCAGTGCTCACGCGGGAGTGGGGACATTGGAGCAGTTCTTC. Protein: CSAHAGVGTLEQFF.